Below are 8 T cell receptor beta chains sequenced from a single sample in a study of T cell responses to AZD1222 COVID-19 vaccine (dated by TCRdb to the early 2020s). The label giving this sample's time point can be read as: baseline before first vaccination. To prepare the library, the immunoSEQ multiplex PCR assay was applied. Drawn from immuneACCESS, this table holds only the in-frame rearrangements with V and J called that TCRdb kept. Clones are partly lost; checked studies trace under half to an unresolved V gene and leave the rest unexplained. In this sample the table shows tens of thousands of clones, around 82% of which occur a single time. The top ten clonotypes cover about 3.7% of the sample. Sequencing was performed on peripheral blood, taken on day 0 of AZD1222 vaccination. The receptors stem from an adult in good health.

This clone has more than one count but fewer than ten. The chain carries TRBV30 and TRBJ1-5; D unresolved. Germline values: CDR1 GTSNPN, CDR2 SVGIG (reference sequence). The V end was cut by 0 bases, the J end by 1 base, with 4 bases between. The CDR3 is 13 residues long. The CDR3, as DNA: TGTGCCTGGAGTGTGGGGAGCAATCAGCCCCAGCATTTT. Protein product: CAWSVGSNQPQHF.

J is TRBJ1-2 and V is TRBV3-1 (or the pseudogene TRBV3-2); maybe TRBD1 (5 bases). The V end lost 5 bases, the J end lost 4 bases, and 14 bases lay between the germline ends. The CDR3 sequence is 14 residues long. Germline V CDR1 and CDR2: LGHDT, YNNKEL (reference sequence). The CDR3 reads CASSARDRSYGYTF. The CDR3 DNA follows: TGTGCCAGCAGCGCCCGGGACCGCTCCTATGGCTACACCTTC.

The V gene is TRBV7-6, the J gene TRBJ2-2; D gene uncertain. The V gene lost 1 base and the J gene lost 0 bases, with 6 bases spanning the gap. CDR1 is SGHVS, CDR2 FNYEAQ, per germline. This CDR3 is 15 amino acids long. In DNA, the CDR3 is TGTGCCAGCAGCTTAGGAGACGCGAACACCGGGGAGCTGTTTTTT. Translated, it gives CASSLGDANTGELFF.

This sequence joins TRBV18 and TRBJ2-2; tentatively, D is TRBD1 (6 bases). Germline V gene sequence: CDR1 KGHSH, CDR2 LQKENI. The CDR3 runs 15 residues. V lost 2 bases and J lost 7, with 14 bases in between. CDR3 bases: TGTGCCAGCTCACCAGCGGCAGGGGATAACGGGGAGCTGTTTTTT. It translates to CASSPAAGDNGELFF.

The chain has TRBV29-1 and TRBJ1-2; tentative D call: TRBD1 (6 bases). This CDR3 contains 11 residues. Trimming left V 7 bases short and J 5 bases short, with 11 bases between. Germline V lookup: CDR1 SQVTM, CDR2 ANQGSEA. The CDR3 here is CSDQQGYGYTF. CDR3 nucleotides: TGCAGCGACCAACAGGGATATGGCTACACCTTC.

This clone was counted a few times. This chain joins TRBV2 and TRBJ2-7; 8 nucleotides line up with TRBD2. Unmatched junction bases numbered 17, after V lost 8 bases and J lost 2 bases. CDR3 length: 17 residues. Germline CDR1 and CDR2: SNHLY and FYNNEI. The CDR3 region is CASSTPLGSGAPYEQYF. The CDR3 nucleotides read TGTGCCAGCTCCACCCCCCTTGGTAGCGGGGCCCCCTACGAGCAGTACTTC.

The CDR3 protein is CSVAPPGDTQYF. CDR3 coding DNA: TGCAGCGTTGCCCCCCCGGGCGATACGCAGTATTTT. This sequence joins TRBV29-1 and TRBJ2-3; D uncertain. CDR3 size: 12 residues. Germline values: CDR1 SQVTM, CDR2 ANQGSEA. The ends were cut back, 4 bases at V and 6 bases at J, with 11 bases in the middle.

The chain links TRBV5-5 to TRBJ1-4, with D tentatively TRBD1 (5 bases). V gave up 4 bases and J gave up 8 bases, with 15 bases separating them. The germline V gene encodes CDR1 SGHKS and CDR2 YYEKEE (reference sequence). This CDR3 is built from 14 residues. CDR3 sequence: CASSQRDLREKLFF. The CDR3 DNA reads TGTGCCAGCAGCCAACGGGACCTTCGAGAAAAACTGTTTTTT. Filled out from reference TRBV5-5 and TRBJ1-4, the complete variable domain reads DAGVTQSPTHLIKTRGQQVTLRCSPISGHKSVSWYQQVLGQGPQFIFQYYEKEERGRGNFPDRFSARQFPNYSSELNVNALLLGDSALYLCASSQRDLREKLFFGSGTQLSVL.